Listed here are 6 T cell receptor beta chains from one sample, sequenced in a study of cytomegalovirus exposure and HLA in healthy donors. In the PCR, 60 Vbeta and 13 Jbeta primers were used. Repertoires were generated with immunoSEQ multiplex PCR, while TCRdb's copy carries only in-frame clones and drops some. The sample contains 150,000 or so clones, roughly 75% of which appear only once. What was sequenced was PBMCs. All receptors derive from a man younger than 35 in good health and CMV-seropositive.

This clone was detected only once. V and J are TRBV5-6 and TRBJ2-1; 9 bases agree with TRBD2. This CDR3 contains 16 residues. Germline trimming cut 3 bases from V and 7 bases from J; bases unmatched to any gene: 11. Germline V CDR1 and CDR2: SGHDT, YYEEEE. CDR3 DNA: TGTGCCAGCAGCTCTCTCCGCGCTAGCGGGGCAAATGAGCAGTTCTTC. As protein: CASSSLRASGANEQFF. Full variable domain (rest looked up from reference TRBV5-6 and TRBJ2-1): DAGVTQSPTHLIKTRGQQVTLRCSPKSGHDTVSWYQQALGQGPQFIFQYYEEEERQRGNFPDRFSGHQFPNYSSELNVNALLLGDSALYLCASSSLRASGANEQFFGPGTRLTVL.

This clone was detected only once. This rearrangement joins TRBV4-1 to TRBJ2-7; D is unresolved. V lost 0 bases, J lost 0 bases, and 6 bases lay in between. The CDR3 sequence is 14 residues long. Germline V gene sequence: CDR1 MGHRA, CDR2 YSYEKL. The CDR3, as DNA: TGCGCCAGCAGCCAAGACCCGAGCTCCTACGAGCAGTACTTC. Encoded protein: CASSQDPSSYEQYF.

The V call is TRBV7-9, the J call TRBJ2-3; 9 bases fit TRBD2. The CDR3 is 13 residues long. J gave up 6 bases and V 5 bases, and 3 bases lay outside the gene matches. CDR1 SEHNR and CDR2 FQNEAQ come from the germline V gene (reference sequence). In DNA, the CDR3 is TGTGCCAGCAGCGAGCGGGAGGCGGATACGCAGTATTTT. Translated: CASSEREADTQYF.

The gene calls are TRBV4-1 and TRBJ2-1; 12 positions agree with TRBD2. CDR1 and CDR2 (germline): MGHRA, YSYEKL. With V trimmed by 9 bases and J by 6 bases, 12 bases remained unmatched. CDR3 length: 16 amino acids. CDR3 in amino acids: CASTRLAGVPPNEQFF. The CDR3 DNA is TGCGCCAGTACAAGACTAGCGGGAGTTCCCCCCAATGAGCAGTTCTTC.

CDR3 loop: CASTLVGASGTGYTF. CDR3 nucleotide sequence: TGTGCCAGTACCCTCGTGGGGGCTTCTGGAACGGGCTACACCTTC. This sequence joins TRBV19 and TRBJ1-2; D perhaps matches TRBD1 (6 bases). The CDR3 runs 15 residues. Trimming cost V 7 bases and J 8 bases, with 23 bases left between them. Per germline, CDR1 LNHDA and CDR2 SQIVND (reference sequence).

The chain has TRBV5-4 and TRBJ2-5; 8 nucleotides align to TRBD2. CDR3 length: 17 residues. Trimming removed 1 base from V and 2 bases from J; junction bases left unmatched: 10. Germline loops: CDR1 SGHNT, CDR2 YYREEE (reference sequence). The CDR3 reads CASSLSGHGGRQETQYF. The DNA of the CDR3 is TGTGCCAGCAGCTTGTCGGGTCACGGCGGGAGGCAAGAGACCCAGTACTTC.